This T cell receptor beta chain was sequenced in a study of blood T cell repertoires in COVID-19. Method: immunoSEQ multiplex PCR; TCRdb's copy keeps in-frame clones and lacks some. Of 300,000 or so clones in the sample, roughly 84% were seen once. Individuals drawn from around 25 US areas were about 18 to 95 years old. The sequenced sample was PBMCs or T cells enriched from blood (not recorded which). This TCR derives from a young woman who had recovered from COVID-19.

The CDR3 loop reads CATSEADRGLPDTQYF. CDR3 DNA sequence: TGTGCCACCAGTGAGGCTGACAGGGGGCTCCCAGATACGCAGTATTTT. The J gene is TRBJ2-3, the V gene TRBV24-1, with 10 bases identical to TRBD1. The ends lost 4 bases at V and 4 bases at J; junction bases unmatched: 7. Germline V gene sequence: CDR1 KGHDR, CDR2 SFDVKD. This CDR3 is 16 amino acids long.